This T cell receptor (beta chain) is drawn from a study of blood T cell repertoires in COVID-19. The wider study: From T cells, B-cell-depleted T cells, or PBMCs came the material, which was cDNA or gDNA.

Germline V gene data show CDR1 as LNHDA and CDR2 as SQIVND (reference sequence). This CDR3 is built from 15 residues. The V and J ends lost 7 bases and 1 base, in that order; junction bases with no gene match: 7. Generated by immunoSEQ multiplex PCR, the TCRdb table keeps only in-frame clones and is missing some. This table holds roughly 40,000 clones, around 87% found once. This chain links TRBV19 with TRBJ2-4; 7 nucleotides agree with TRBD1. Sequenced sample: peripheral blood. The TCR sequence derives from a man under 40 with active or convalescent COVID-19. CDR3 bases: TGTGCCAGTACTACCGACAGGGAGGCCAAAAACATTCAGTACTTC. Translating it yields CASTTDREAKNIQYF.